These 26 T cell receptor beta chains were all obtained from the same sample, sequenced in a study of blood T cell repertoires in COVID-19. Sequenced by immunoSEQ multiplex PCR; TCRdb stores in-frame clones only, minus some. In the table there are fewer than 150,000 clones, roughly 86% of which are singletons. Sequencing was performed on peripheral blood. The receptors were sampled from a man aged 45 to 65 with active or convalescent COVID-19.

V is TRBV7-3 and J is TRBJ2-7, with 12 bases matching TRBD1. V dropped 5 bases and J dropped 7; count of bases not matched to a gene: 15. This CDR3 has 17 residues. CDR1 is SGHTA, CDR2 FQGTGA, per germline. The CDR3 DNA follows: TGTGCCAGCAGCCCCAAGGCCGGGGGACAGGGGGCGCGTGAGCAGTACTTC. Its protein product is CASSPKAGGQGAREQYF. The complete variable domain, with remaining parts taken from reference TRBV7-3 and TRBJ2-7, reads GAGVSQTPSNKVTEKGKYVELRCDPISGHTALYWYRQSLGQGPEFLIYFQGTGAADDSGLPNDRFFAVRPEGSVSTLKIQRTERGDSAVYLCASSPKAGGQGAREQYFGPGTRLTVT.

The chain couples TRBV19 to TRBJ1-5; unclear D gene. Germline V gene lookup returns CDR1 LNHDA and CDR2 SQIVND (reference sequence). The V end lost 1 base, the J end lost 1 base, and 8 bases lay between the germline ends. The CDR3 loop spans 15 amino acids. The CDR3 region has the DNA TGTGCCAGTAGTATAGGGCCGACAAGCAATCAGCCCCAGCATTTT. It codes for CASSIGPTSNQPQHF.

The chain carries TRBV7-2 and TRBJ2-7; 8 bases agree with TRBD1. Trimming cost V 5 bases and J 7 bases; bases outside gene matches: 13. The germline gives CDR1 SGHTA, CDR2 FQGNSA. CDR3 length: 15 amino acids. This CDR3 reads CASSATGTGPKEQYF. In DNA, the CDR3 is TGTGCCAGCAGCGCCACGGGGACAGGTCCTAAGGAGCAGTACTTC.

This chain joins TRBV19 and TRBJ2-1; D possibly corresponds to TRBD2 (5 bases). The CDR3 is made up of 13 amino acids. Trimming pared 9 bases from V and 2 bases from J, leaving 11 bases between. Germline V gene sequence: CDR1 LNHDA, CDR2 SQIVND (reference sequence). CDR3 nucleotide sequence: TGTGCCAGCGCTAGCTTCCCCTACAATGAGCAGTTCTTC. Translating gives CASASFPYNEQFF.

V usage is TRBV7-9 and J usage is TRBJ1-2; D is undetermined. V lost 1 base and J 2 bases, leaving 5 bases between the germline ends. The CDR3 has 13 residues. The germline V gene has CDR1 SEHNR and CDR2 FQNEAQ (reference sequence). The CDR3 sequence: CASSLGVNYGYTF. CDR3 sequence (DNA): TGTGCCAGCAGCTTAGGCGTAAACTATGGCTACACCTTC.

This chain uses TRBV7-9 with TRBJ2-3; no clear D. Trimming took off 1 base at V and 6 bases at J, with 11 bases between the two ends. The CDR3 length is 14 residues. Per the germline V gene, CDR1 is SEHNR and CDR2 is FQNEAQ (reference sequence). This CDR3 is CASSLDGLEDTQYF. CDR3 DNA sequence: TGTGCCAGCAGCTTAGACGGTCTCGAGGATACGCAGTATTTT.

V and J are TRBV28 and TRBJ1-5, with D maybe TRBD1 (5 bases). This CDR3 region has 17 residues. The germline gives CDR1 MDHEN, CDR2 SYDVKM. V lost 1 base and J 3 bases, leaving 16 bases between the germline ends. The CDR3 nucleotides are TGTGCCAGCAGTTTATCGTTCGGTAGGACATACAATCAGCCCCAGCATTTT. Encoded protein: CASSLSFGRTYNQPQHF.

This clone appeared a single time. V is TRBV24-1 and J is TRBJ2-5; D not resolved. The CDR3 covers 15 residues. Germline CDR1 KGHDR, CDR2 SFDVKD. V was trimmed by 1 base and J by 2 bases, leaving 10 bases between them. The DNA of the CDR3 is TGTGCCACCAGTGATTTTAAGGCAGGACAAGAGACCCAGTACTTC. Protein product: CATSDFKAGQETQYF.

V gene TRBV19 combines with J gene TRBJ1-5; 9 nucleotides match TRBD1. The V gene's germline CDR1 is LNHDA and CDR2 SQIVND (reference sequence). The CDR3 length is 13 residues. With 4 bases clipped from V and 11 bases from J, the junction kept 6 bases outside the gene matches. Here the CDR3 DNA reads TGTGCCAGTAGTAGTACAGGGGGCGGGGCCCAGCATTTT. Amino acids: CASSSTGGGAQHF.

This clone was detected only a few times. The rearrangement joins TRBV5-1 to TRBJ2-5; 9 bases match TRBD2. The V segment lost 0 bases and the J segment 1 base; nucleotides outside the gene matches: 7. The CDR3 loop spans 17 amino acids. The V gene's germline CDR1 is SGHRS and CDR2 YFSETQ. The CDR3 DNA sequence: TGCGCCAGCAGCTTGGAGCCTAGCGGGATACGCCAAGAGACCCAGTACTTC. It yields the protein CASSLEPSGIRQETQYF.

J is TRBJ1-2 and V is TRBV7-2; TRBD1 aligns across 7 bases. V dropped 7 bases and J dropped 2; count of bases not matched to a gene: 13. Germline CDR1 SGHTA, CDR2 FQGNSA. The CDR3 contains 16 residues. The CDR3 loop reads CASTRDSIKPNYGYTF. Here the CDR3 DNA reads TGTGCCAGCACAAGGGACAGTATCAAGCCGAACTATGGCTACACCTTC.

The chain carries TRBV5-1 and TRBJ1-1; 11 positions match TRBD1. CDR3 size: 16 residues. Germline V gene lookup returns CDR1 SGHRS and CDR2 YFSETQ. The V segment lost 5 bases and the J segment 1 base; nucleotides outside the gene matches: 7. The CDR3 sequence: CASRSDRGQGNTEAFF. The CDR3 DNA follows: TGCGCCAGCAGATCGGACAGGGGGCAAGGGAACACTGAAGCTTTCTTT.

This chain connects TRBV7-8 to TRBJ1-2, with 8 bases identical to TRBD1. The germline CDR1 and CDR2 sequences are SGHVS and FQNEAQ. The CDR3 runs 13 residues. V was clipped by 5 bases and J by 3 bases; unmatched bases: 2. In DNA, the CDR3 is TGTGCCAGCAGCCCGACAGGGGACTATGGCTACACCTTC. Protein: CASSPTGDYGYTF.

The J gene is TRBJ2-3, the V gene TRBV5-4; a possible D gene is TRBD1 (5 bases). The germline V gene encodes CDR1 SGHNT and CDR2 YYREEE (reference sequence). V was shortened by 1 base and J by 5 bases, with 14 bases between the two germline ends. The CDR3 runs to 15 residues. CDR3 DNA sequence: TGTGCCAGCAGCTTGAGTGCCAGGGTTGGAGATACGCAGTATTTT. It codes for CASSLSARVGDTQYF.

The chain carries TRBV29-1 and TRBJ2-7; D might be TRBD2 (7 bases). With 6 bases removed from V and 0 bases from J, the gap between germline ends came to 18 bases. Germline V gene data show CDR1 as SQVTM and CDR2 as ANQGSEA. The CDR3 is 15 amino acids. CDR3 in amino acids: CSVGGDKYPSYEQYF. The DNA for the CDR3 is TGCAGCGTGGGGGGGGACAAATATCCCTCCTACGAGCAGTACTTC.

The chain recombines TRBV25-1 with TRBJ1-1; possibly TRBD1 for D (6 bases). The V end lost 6 bases, the J end lost 2 bases, and 10 bases lay between the germline ends. The length of the CDR3 is 13 residues. Germline loops: CDR1 MGHDK, CDR2 SYGVNS. Here the CDR3 DNA reads TGTGCCAGCAGCGACAGGATAAACACTGAAGCTTTCTTT. This encodes CASSDRINTEAFF.

This chain uses TRBV19 with TRBJ1-5; the D gene is possibly TRBD1 (5 bases). V dropped 4 bases and J dropped 11 bases, with 12 bases sitting between them. Germline V gene data show CDR1 as LNHDA and CDR2 as SQIVND (reference sequence). This CDR3 comprises 12 residues. The CDR3 nucleotides are TGTGCCAGTAGTAGGGCGGACACGGCCCAGCATTTT. Residues: CASSRADTAQHF.

V and J are TRBV5-1 and TRBJ1-3, with D perhaps matching TRBD1 (6 bases). This CDR3 contains 17 residues. Germline assignment: CDR1 SGHRS and CDR2 YFSETQ. The V end lost 2 bases, the J end lost 1 base, and 16 bases lay between the germline ends. CDR3 sequence: CASSFREGGQSGNTIYF. CDR3 nucleotides: TGCGCCAGCAGCTTTAGGGAGGGGGGCCAGTCTGGAAACACCATATATTTT.

J is TRBJ2-7 and V is TRBV5-1; possible D gene TRBD1, 6 bases. V was clipped by 0 bases and J by 1 base, with 11 bases between them. This CDR3 region has 15 residues. CDR1 and CDR2 (germline): SGHRS, YFSETQ. CDR3: CASSLVQGPSYEQYF. The DNA of the CDR3 is TGCGCCAGCAGCTTGGTGCAGGGGCCTTCCTACGAGCAGTACTTC.

The gene calls are TRBV3-1 (or the pseudogene TRBV3-2) and TRBJ1-6, with 10 nucleotides matching TRBD1. The J segment lost 9 bases and the V segment lost 1 base, leaving 9 bases of the junction unmatched. The CDR3 contains 17 residues. Per germline, CDR1 LGHDT and CDR2 YNNKEL (reference sequence). The CDR3 bases are TGTGCCAGCAGCCAAGGTGGGACAGGGGTGGGTGCTTCACCCCTCCACTTT. Its translation: CASSQGGTGVGASPLHF.

As regards this clone: Other DNA sequences within the sample encode an identical CDR3. The chain employs TRBV18 and TRBJ1-5; a weak D match, TRBD1 (6 bases). CDR1 and CDR2 (germline): KGHSH, LQKENI. V was pared by 5 bases and J by 3 bases, with 8 bases between. This CDR3 is 13 amino acids long. CDR3 nucleotides: TGTGCCAGCTCAAGACAGGACAATCAGCCCCAGCATTTT. This sequence encodes CASSRQDNQPQHF.

The count of this clone is one. The V call is TRBV10-3, the J call TRBJ2-4; 9 bases align to TRBD1. The germline V gene has CDR1 ENHRY and CDR2 SYGVKD. J was trimmed by 4 bases and V by 2 bases; bases with no gene match: 9. This CDR3 comprises 17 residues. CDR3 loop: CAISEALQGATKNIQYF. The CDR3 DNA reads as TGTGCCATCAGTGAGGCCTTACAGGGGGCAACAAAAAACATTCAGTACTTC.

This chain connects TRBV7-9 to TRBJ1-5, with D possibly matching TRBD1 (6 bases). Germline V gene sequence: CDR1 SEHNR, CDR2 FQNEAQ (reference sequence). The CDR3 consists of 13 residues. Between the trimmed V and J ends, which lost 4 bases and 7 bases, there was a span of 11 bases. In DNA, the CDR3 is TGTGCCAGCAGCTCGGGGGGCAGGCAGCCCCAGCATTTT. It specifies CASSSGGRQPQHF.

This clone was detected once. The chain joins TRBV6-5 to TRBJ2-1; 9 positions agree with TRBD1. V shed 4 bases and J 4 bases; nucleotides not matched to a gene: 5. The CDR3 length is 15 residues. CDR1 and CDR2 (germline): MNHEY, SVGAGI. The CDR3 DNA reads TGTGCCAGCAGTTCGGACAGGGGTGTTTACAATGAGCAGTTCTTC. It translates to CASSSDRGVYNEQFF.

The V gene is TRBV9, the J gene TRBJ2-6; possible D gene TRBD2, 7 bases. In germline, CDR1 is SGDLS, CDR2 YYNGEE. V was clipped by 4 bases and J by 2 bases, with 10 bases between them. This CDR3 spans 15 amino acids. CDR3 DNA sequence: TGTGCCAGCAGCCGGGGGGACACTGGGGCCAACGTCCTGACTTTC. This encodes CASSRGDTGANVLTF.

In regard to this clone: A junction boundary mismatches the germline segment, possibly from a read error. Other DNA sequences of this sample code for an identical CDR3. The genes are TRBV5-1 and TRBJ1-2; a weak D match, TRBD1 (6 bases). Germline CDR1 SGHRS, CDR2 YFSETQ. The CDR3 runs to 14 residues. The CDR3 nucleotides read TGCGCCAGCAGCTTGGCCCCAGGGGACTACGGCTACACCTTC. Translation gives CASSLAPGDYGYTF. Together with reference TRBV5-1 and TRBJ1-2, the CDR3 gives the full variable domain: KAGVTQTPRYLIKTRGQQVTLSCSPISGHRSVSWYQQTPGQGLQFLFEYFSETQRNKGNFPGRFSGRQFSNSRSEMNVSTLELGDSALYLCASSLAPGDYGYTFGSGTRLTVV.